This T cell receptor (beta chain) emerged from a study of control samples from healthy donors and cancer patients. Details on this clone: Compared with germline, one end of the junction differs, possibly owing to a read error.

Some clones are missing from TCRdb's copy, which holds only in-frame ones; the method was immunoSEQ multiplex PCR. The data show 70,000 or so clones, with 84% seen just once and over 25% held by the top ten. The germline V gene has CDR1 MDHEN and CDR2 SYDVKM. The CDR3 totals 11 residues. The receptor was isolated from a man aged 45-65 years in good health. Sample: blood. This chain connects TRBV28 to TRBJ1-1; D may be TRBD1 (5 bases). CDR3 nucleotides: TGTGCCAGCAGTGGCCGGGGCGCAGAGAGTTTT. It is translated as CASSGRGAESF.